Listed below are T cell receptor beta chains from one sample, sequenced in a study of T cells in Graves' hyperthyroidism and ophthalmopathy. MiXCR was run by TCRdb on the multiplex PCR reads, yielding one entry per CDR3 protein. The sample holds around 350,000 distinct CDR3 sequences; 20% to 30% are singletons and the top ten take 70% to 75%. The sample consisted of blood. The origin of the receptors is a man in his fifties with Graves' hyperthyroidism. CDR3s include the opening cysteine and the closing phenylalanine or tryptophan. A D gene is named only where the DNA matches it firmly. Part of the rows lack a size; the others show once, few, many or a class for expanded clones.

j_gene	v_gene	abundance	d_gene	len	CDR3aa	CDR3nt
TRBJ2-3	TRBV7-3	few	TRBD2	15	CASSPLAGLTDTQYF	TGTGCCAGCAGCCCCCTAGCGGGATTGACAGATACGCAGTATTTT
TRBJ2-1	TRBV18	.	TRBD2	15	CASSAGLAGAAEQFF	TGTGCCAGCTCAGCCGGGCTAGCGGGAGCGGCTGAGCAGTTCTTC
TRBJ2-7	TRBV27	many	TRBD2	18	CASSPLTGSSGTYYEQYF	TGTGCCAGCAGCCCACTTACGGGTAGTAGCGGGACCTACTACGAGCAGTACTTC
TRBJ2-1	TRBV7-9	.	TRBD2	18	CASSFFGGSGSLRNEQFF	TGTGCCAGCAGCTTTTTCGGGGGTAGCGGGAGTCTAAGGAATGAGCAGTTCTTC
TRBJ2-2	TRBV6-1	.	.	16	CASREGLLVWTGELFF	TGTGCCAGCAGGGAGGGCCTGTTGGTCTGGACCGGGGAGCTGTTTTTT
TRBJ2-1	TRBV7-9	few	TRBD2	16	CATLGGSGRAYNEQFF	TGTGCCACCCTGGGGGGTAGCGGGAGGGCCTACAATGAGCAGTTCTTC
TRBJ2-1	TRBV11-3	few	.	16	CASSLEGGGWYDEQFF	TGTGCCAGCAGCTTAGAAGGGGGAGGCTGGTACGATGAGCAGTTCTTC
TRBJ2-1	TRBV7-9	.	.	13	CASSRYRDHEQFF	TGTGCCAGCAGCCGGTACAGGGACCATGAGCAGTTCTTC
TRBJ2-7	TRBV27	.	.	16	CASSLSAGQSSYEQYF	TGTGCCAGCAGTTTATCCGCGGGACAGAGCTCCTACGAGCAGTACTTC
TRBJ2-7	TRBV2	many	TRBD1	15	CASSRDRGTSYEQYF	TGTGCCAGCAGTAGGGACAGGGGTACCTCCTACGAGCAGTACTTC
TRBJ2-7	TRBV19	few	TRBD1	17	CASSMLATTGASDEQYF	TGTGCCAGTAGTATGTTGGCCACGACAGGGGCAAGCGACGAGCAGTACTTC
TRBJ2-1	TRBV11-2	few	TRBD1	14	CASSYGQGASEQFF	TGTGCCAGCAGCTATGGACAGGGGGCTAGTGAGCAGTTCTTC
TRBJ1-5	TRBV2	many	.	15	CASSEGTYSNQPQHF	TGTGCCAGCAGTGAAGGAACCTATAGCAATCAGCCCCAGCATTTT
TRBJ2-3	TRBV7-9	many	TRBD2	16	CASSPRSGLVTDTQYF	TGTGCCAGCAGCCCAAGATCGGGACTAGTTACAGATACGCAGTATTTT
TRBJ2-3	TRBV5-4	few	TRBD2	16	CASSFPTSGYTDTQYF	TGTGCCAGCAGCTTCCCAACTAGCGGGTACACAGATACGCAGTATTTT
TRBJ2-1	TRBV20-1	.	TRBD2	14	CSARDEGTSGILFF	TGCAGTGCTAGAGATGAAGGGACTAGCGGGATCCTGTTCTTC
TRBJ2-7	TRBV5-1	.	.	15	CASSLAGSEFYEQYF	TGCGCCAGCAGCTTGGCCGGGTCCGAATTCTACGAGCAGTACTTC
TRBJ2-1	TRBV19	once	.	15	CASSITGHTRNEQFF	TGTGCCAGTAGTATTACGGGGCACACTCGCAATGAGCAGTTCTTC
TRBJ2-7	TRBV7-9	many	TRBD2	16	CASSFIAGLGTYEQYF	TGTGCCAGCAGCTTTATAGCGGGACTTGGGACCTACGAGCAGTACTTC
TRBJ2-1	TRBV27	.	TRBD2	14	CASSLVGGVNEQFF	TGTGCCAGCAGTTTAGTGGGAGGGGTCAATGAGCAGTTCTTC
TRBJ2-4	TRBV29-1	few	.	13	CSVLGAVKNIQYF	TGCAGCGTTCTAGGGGCGGTCAAAAACATTCAGTACTTC
TRBJ2-1	TRBV27	few	TRBD1	13	CASKRQGDNEQFF	TGTGCCAGCAAGAGACAGGGCGACAATGAGCAGTTCTTC
TRBJ2-5	TRBV3-1	few	TRBD1	14	CASSVGTGKETQYF	TGTGCCAGCAGCGTCGGGACAGGGAAAGAGACCCAGTACTTC
TRBJ2-4	TRBV28	few	TRBD1	15	CASSLAGGLKNIQYF	TGTGCCAGCAGTTTGGCAGGGGGTTTAAAAAACATTCAGTACTTC
TRBJ1-1	TRBV18	few	.	15	CASSPKTATNTEAFF	TGTGCCAGCTCACCTAAGACAGCTACGAACACTGAAGCTTTCTTT
TRBJ2-7	TRBV6-1	many	.	12	CASGRVLDGQYF	TGTGCCAGCGGGCGGGTGCTTGATGGGCAGTACTTC